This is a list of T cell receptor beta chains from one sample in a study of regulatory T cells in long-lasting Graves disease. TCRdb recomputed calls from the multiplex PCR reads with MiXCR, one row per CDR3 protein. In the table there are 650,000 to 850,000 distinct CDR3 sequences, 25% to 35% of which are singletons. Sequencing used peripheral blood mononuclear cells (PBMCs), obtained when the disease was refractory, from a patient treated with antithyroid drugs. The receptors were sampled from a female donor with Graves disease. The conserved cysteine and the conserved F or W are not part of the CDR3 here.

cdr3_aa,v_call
ASSPAGGIHGQY,TRBV28
ASRATVQPQH,TRBV19
ASSLPWATEAF,TRBV5-1
ASSPRGVTNEKLF,TRBV7-9
ASSLSGINYEQY,TRBV14
ASSERNGVGGSGANVLT,TRBV6-2/TRBV6-3
ASSYGTAGNTIY,TRBV5-1
AINPDLGLTEAF,TRBV11-2
ASSELWGNYGYT,TRBV6-1
ASSDTGLSSNQPQH,TRBV6-1
AGTGNEKLF,TRBV30
ASSLGGAPRRSPLH,TRBV28
ASSSGITYEQY,TRBV2
ASNGGNTEAF,TRBV2
ASSAGTGGTGELF,TRBV6-1
ASSPRIETGGNQPQH,TRBV27
ASSRTGGAGTEAF,TRBV18
ATGPSHYGYT,TRBV6-1
ASSDEVWSPLH,TRBV25-1
ASSLVGLGLYEQY,TRBV7-9
SVGQGYQPQH,TRBV29-1
ASWDRAPAGTEAF,TRBV6-1
ASSSSGQGHEQY,TRBV27
ASKKDSYEQY,TRBV6-1
ASSEASGKNQPQH,TRBV6-1
ASSLYTGELF,TRBV12-3/TRBV12-4
ASRGDRQGDSYEQY,TRBV19
ASSTMGQGNQPQH,TRBV12-3/TRBV12-4
ASSVQGGQETQY,TRBV5-1
ASSLELDASYEQY,TRBV7-9